This T cell receptor beta chain was observed in a study of shared clonotypes between healthy human individuals. The V gene lost 7 bases and the J gene lost 2 bases, with 14 bases spanning the gap. The germline V gene encodes CDR1 MDHEN and CDR2 SYDVKM. The CDR3 extends over 14 amino acids. Unsorted samples used about 90 million PBMCs for genomic DNA. TCRdb's copy holds only in-frame clones and misses some; the assay was immunoSEQ multiplex PCR. The sample carries fewer than 650,000 clones, around 80% recorded once. Sequencing used PBMCs. V and J are TRBV28 and TRBJ2-5; D call uncertain. The TCR was taken from a woman in her forties in good health. Some clones in this sample may be carry-over from other donors' samples. CDR3 in DNA: TGTGCCAGCACTTCCGAACAGAATCAAGAGACCCAGTACTTC. Encoded protein: CASTSEQNQETQYF. Looking up the rest from reference TRBV28 and TRBJ2-5 gives the full variable domain: DVKVTQSSRYLVKRTGEKVFLECVQDMDHENMFWYRQDPGLGLRLIYFSYDVKMKEKGDIPEGYSVSREKKERFSLILESASTNQTSMYLCASTSEQNQETQYFGPGTRLLVL.